A single sample is the source of the 27 T cell receptor beta chains below, sequenced in a study of blood T cell repertoires in COVID-19. The assay was immunoSEQ multiplex PCR, and TCRdb's table has in-frame clones only and misses some. The table has roughly 120,000 clones, approximately 82% seen once. Sequencing used peripheral blood. These receptors were collected from a woman of 80 years or more with active or convalescent COVID-19.

This chain uses TRBV12-3 or TRBV12-4 with TRBJ2-1; D is possibly TRBD1 (5 bases). V lost 5 bases, J lost 5 bases, and 10 bases lay in between. The CDR3 spans 13 residues. The CDR3 loop reads CASSLLRDNEQFF. The CDR3 DNA is TGTGCCAGCAGTCTCCTCAGGGACAATGAGCAGTTCTTC.

This clone has just a few counts. Other nucleotide sequences in the sample specify the same CDR3. The V and J genes are TRBV19 and TRBJ1-5; TRBD1 is a possible D gene (6 bases). V lost 1 base and J lost 4, with 14 bases in between. Germline loops: CDR1 LNHDA, CDR2 SQIVND (reference sequence). The CDR3 sequence is 16 residues long. The CDR3 coding sequence is TGTGCCAGTAGTATAGGGAGACAGGTTAATAATCAGCCCCAGCATTTT. It specifies CASSIGRQVNNQPQHF.

The chain combines TRBV9 with TRBJ2-5; 8 positions agree with TRBD1. From germline, CDR1 is SGDLS and CDR2 YYNGEE. J gave up 1 base and V 3 bases, and 5 bases lay outside the gene matches. The CDR3 is 15 residues long. CDR3 loop: CASSEQGGPQETQYF. The CDR3 region has the DNA TGTGCCAGCAGCGAACAGGGGGGCCCCCAAGAGACCCAGTACTTC. Together with reference TRBV9 and TRBJ2-5, the CDR3 gives the full variable domain: DSGVTQTPKHLITATGQRVTLRCSPRSGDLSVYWYQQSLDQGLQFLIQYYNGEERAKGNILERFSAQQFPDLHSELNLSSLELGDSALYFCASSEQGGPQETQYFGPGTRLLVL.

This clone was detected only once. Here the CDR3 DNA reads TGTGCCAGCAGCTTATCTCCGGGGAACACTGAAGCTTTCTTT. Amino acids: CASSLSPGNTEAFF. The J gene is TRBJ1-1, the V gene TRBV7-3; D is unresolved. The CDR3 covers 14 residues. The V gene's germline CDR1 is SGHTA and CDR2 FQGTGA. Between the trimmed V and J ends, which lost 2 bases and 1 base, there was a span of 8 bases.

The chain joins TRBV6-6 to TRBJ2-2; 14 bases match TRBD2. V shed 5 bases and J 3 bases; nucleotides not matched to a gene: 14. From germline, CDR1 is MNHNY and CDR2 SVGAGI (reference sequence). The CDR3 contains 20 residues. The CDR3: CASSRHGTSGSELDTGELFF. CDR3 DNA sequence: TGTGCCAGCAGTCGCCACGGGACTAGCGGGAGCGAGTTGGACACCGGGGAGCTGTTTTTT.

The V call is TRBV5-1, the J call TRBJ2-2; TRBD2 aligns across 12 bases. The germline CDR1 and CDR2 sequences are SGHRS and YFSETQ. Germline trimming cut 4 bases from V and 3 bases from J; bases unmatched to any gene: 10. The CDR3 is made up of 18 amino acids. This CDR3 reads CASSPTSGRSVYTGELFF. CDR3 in DNA: TGCGCCAGCAGCCCAACTAGCGGGAGGTCCGTGTACACCGGGGAGCTGTTTTTT.

V and J are TRBV29-1 and TRBJ2-3, with TRBD2 matching over 10 bases. The germline CDR1 and CDR2 sequences are SQVTM and ANQGSEA. The CDR3 totals 17 residues. Trimming removed 5 bases from V and 4 bases from J; junction bases left unmatched: 15. The CDR3 coding sequence is TGCAGCGTTTCGAGACTAGCGGGCTCTAGGGAGGCAGATACGCAGTATTTT. It translates to CSVSRLAGSREADTQYF.

The chain couples TRBV10-3 to TRBJ1-1; 9 nucleotides align to TRBD1. CDR3 size: 13 residues. Germline V gene lookup returns CDR1 ENHRY and CDR2 SYGVKD. J lost 3 bases, V lost 10 bases, and 6 bases had no gene match. The CDR3 DNA is TGTGCCACTCTACAGGGGGCGGACACTGAAGCTTTCTTT. Its protein is CATLQGADTEAFF.

The rearrangement uses TRBV9 and TRBJ2-7; the match to TRBD1 covers 7 bases. This CDR3 has 14 amino acids. With V trimmed by 4 bases and J by 4 bases, 8 bases remained unmatched. Germline V gene sequence: CDR1 SGDLS, CDR2 YYNGEE. For the CDR3, the DNA is TGTGCCAGCAGCCCTCTGGGGGACAGATACGAGCAGTACTTC. This translates into CASSPLGDRYEQYF.

The rearrangement links TRBV9 to TRBJ1-2; D not certain. The CDR3 spans 14 residues. Germline loops: CDR1 SGDLS, CDR2 YYNGEE. The V end lost 0 bases, the J end lost 4 bases, and 10 bases lay between the germline ends. The CDR3 protein is CASSVDSDFYGYTF. The DNA for the CDR3 is TGTGCCAGCAGCGTAGATTCAGATTTCTATGGCTACACCTTC. Filled out from reference TRBV9 and TRBJ1-2, the complete variable domain reads DSGVTQTPKHLITATGQRVTLRCSPRSGDLSVYWYQQSLDQGLQFLIQYYNGEERAKGNILERFSAQQFPDLHSELNLSSLELGDSALYFCASSVDSDFYGYTFGSGTRLTVV.

Comment on this clone: Mismatch with germline at one junction end may stem from a read error. The chain employs TRBV7-7 and TRBJ2-3; D not certain. Germline V gene data show CDR1 as SSHAT and CDR2 as FNYEAQ (reference sequence). This CDR3 contains 13 residues. CDR3 sequence reads: CASSPRYSDTQYF. CDR3 nucleotides: TGTGCTAGCAGCCCCCGTTACTCAGATACGCAGTATTTT. The variable domain in full, completed from reference TRBV7-7 and TRBJ2-3, reads GAGVSQSPRYKVTKRGQDVTLRCDPISSHATLYWYQQALGQGPEFLTYFNYEAQPDKSGLPSDRFSAERPEGSISTLTIQRTEQRDSAMYRCASSPRYSDTQYFGPGTRLTVL.

The CDR3 coding sequence is TGTGCCAGCAGAATACCGGGGAATGAAAAACTGTTTTTT. It encodes CASRIPGNEKLFF. This chain uses TRBV25-1 with TRBJ1-4; D not certain. V shed 6 bases and J shed 5 bases, with 10 bases lying between them. The CDR3 runs to 13 residues. The germline CDR1 and CDR2 sequences are MGHDK and SYGVNS.

The rearrangement uses TRBV7-2 and TRBJ2-3, with D perhaps TRBD1 (5 bases). V lost 4 bases to trimming and J lost 4 bases, with 9 bases between them. This CDR3 is 13 amino acids long. From germline, CDR1 is SGHTA and CDR2 FQGNSA. In DNA, the CDR3 is TGTGCCAGCAGCTCCAGGGTGGCAGATACGCAGTATTTT. This translates into CASSSRVADTQYF.

Written as DNA, the CDR3 is TGTGCCAGCAGCGTGAACGGGAGAGGTTTCACAGATACGCAGTATTTT. This translates into CASSVNGRGFTDTQYF. This chain joins TRBV9 and TRBJ2-3; possibly TRBD2 for D (6 bases). CDR3 size: 16 residues. Germline values: CDR1 SGDLS, CDR2 YYNGEE. The V end was cut by 2 bases, the J end by 2 bases, with 15 bases between.

This chain links TRBV9 with TRBJ2-2; TRBD2 aligns across 7 bases. This CDR3 contains 14 residues. V was pared by 3 bases and J by 9 bases, with 8 bases of the junction left unmatched. CDR1 and CDR2 (germline): SGDLS, YYNGEE. As DNA, the CDR3 is TGTGCCAGCAGCGCCGGGGTAGCGGGCAGGGAGCTGTTTTTT. Encoded protein: CASSAGVAGRELFF.

V and J are TRBV5-1 and TRBJ1-1; D might be TRBD1 (5 bases). The V end lost 4 bases, the J end lost 7 bases, and 14 bases lay between the germline ends. Germline CDR1 is SGHRS and CDR2 is YFSETQ. The CDR3 has 13 residues. DNA for the CDR3: TGCGCCAGCAGCGCCTACAATCAGGGTGAAGCTTTCTTT. Amino acid sequence: CASSAYNQGEAFF.

The V gene is TRBV18, the J gene TRBJ1-5; 10 bases agree with TRBD1. J lost 5 bases, V lost 0 bases, and 4 bases had no gene match. CDR3 length: 16 amino acids. Germline CDR1 and CDR2: KGHSH and LQKENI. The CDR3 coding sequence is TGTGCCAGCTCACCACCGGGACAGGGGTTCCATCAGCCCCAGCATTTT. It yields the protein CASSPPGQGFHQPQHF.

The chain is built from TRBV10-3 and TRBJ2-1, with 7 bases identical to TRBD2. The ends lost 0 bases at V and 5 bases at J; junction bases unmatched: 7. The CDR3 runs 16 residues. From germline, CDR1 is ENHRY and CDR2 SYGVKD. The CDR3 DNA is TGTGCCATCAGTGAGTCGGGTAGCGGGTTAAACAATGAGCAGTTCTTC. It codes for CAISESGSGLNNEQFF.

Note on this clone: The same CDR3 also results from other DNA sequences found in this sample. This chain uses TRBV6-5 with TRBJ2-7, with 12 bases fitting TRBD1. This CDR3 is 15 amino acids long. Germline V gene sequence: CDR1 MNHEY, CDR2 SVGAGI. V shed 3 bases, J shed 2 bases, and the junction held 2 bases outside the gene matches. This CDR3 reads CASSYGTGGPYEQYF. The CDR3 DNA is TGTGCCAGCAGTTATGGGACAGGGGGCCCCTACGAGCAGTACTTC.

The chain combines TRBV5-8 with TRBJ2-4, with D perhaps TRBD1 (5 bases). Trimming took 1 base from V and 2 from J, leaving 7 bases between them. This CDR3 spans 14 amino acids. CDR1 and CDR2 from the germline V gene are SGHTS and YDEGEE. This chain's CDR3 is CASSLRGPKNIQYF. CDR3 DNA: TGTGCCAGCAGCTTGAGGGGTCCCAAAAACATTCAGTACTTC.

The chain joins TRBV19 to TRBJ2-5, with 8 bases identical to TRBD2. Trimming at V came to 7 bases and at J to 5 bases, leaving 6 bases not matched to a gene. Germline loops: CDR1 LNHDA, CDR2 SQIVND (reference sequence). The CDR3 sequence is 13 residues long. The CDR3 DNA sequence: TGTGCCAGTAACCCGGGAGGGCACGAGACCCAGTACTTC. This encodes CASNPGGHETQYF.

The chain is built from TRBV3-1 (or the pseudogene TRBV3-2) and TRBJ2-7; 7 bases agree with TRBD2. With 8 bases clipped from V and 2 bases from J, the junction kept 9 bases outside the gene matches. Per the germline V gene, CDR1 is LGHDT and CDR2 is YNNKEL (reference sequence). CDR3 length equals 14 residues. This CDR3 is CASGRRGETYEQYF. In DNA, the CDR3 is TGTGCCAGCGGTCGTCGGGGGGAGACCTACGAGCAGTACTTC.

CDR3 loop: CASSWYREGYGYTF. The CDR3 DNA is TGTGCCAGCAGCTGGTACAGGGAAGGCTATGGCTACACCTTC. This chain connects TRBV5-6 to TRBJ1-2, with a possible D match to TRBD1 (6 bases). The CDR3 sequence is 14 residues long. Trimming stripped 3 bases from V and 4 bases from J, with 13 bases between. Per germline, CDR1 SGHDT and CDR2 YYEEEE.

The V gene is TRBV5-1, the J gene TRBJ1-5; the D is unclear. CDR1 SGHRS and CDR2 YFSETQ come from the germline V gene. The V end lost 4 bases, the J end lost 6 bases, and 14 bases lay between the germline ends. The CDR3 runs 14 residues. Written as DNA, the CDR3 is TGCGCCAGCAGCCGCGACGGGGAGTTTCAGCCCCAGCATTTT. Protein: CASSRDGEFQPQHF.

A single count supports this clone. The chain is built from TRBV5-1 and TRBJ1-5; D is ambiguous. Trimming pared 4 bases from V and 0 bases from J, leaving 11 bases between. CDR3 size: 15 residues. Germline CDR1 reads SGHRS; CDR2 reads YFSETQ. In DNA form, the CDR3 reads TGCGCCAGCAGCCCCCTTGCCGGTAGCAATCAGCCCCAGCATTTT. Translating it yields CASSPLAGSNQPQHF.

The chain's CDR3 is CASSSDRGVCETQYF. CDR3 nucleotides: TGTGCCAGCAGCTCCGACAGGGGAGTGTGTGAGACCCAGTACTTC. V and J are TRBV21-1 and TRBJ2-5; the table assigns TRBD1, which was not confirmed against the DNA. TRBV21-1 is a pseudogene. CDR3 length: 15 amino acids.

V usage is TRBV6-1 and J usage is TRBJ2-5; tentatively, D is TRBD1 (6 bases). V lost 3 bases and J lost 1, with 9 bases in between. The germline CDR1 and CDR2 sequences are MNHNS and SASEGT. The CDR3 has 14 residues. The CDR3 nucleotides are TGTGCCAGCAGTGACAGGGGCCGCCAAGAGACCCAGTACTTC. It is translated as CASSDRGRQETQYF.